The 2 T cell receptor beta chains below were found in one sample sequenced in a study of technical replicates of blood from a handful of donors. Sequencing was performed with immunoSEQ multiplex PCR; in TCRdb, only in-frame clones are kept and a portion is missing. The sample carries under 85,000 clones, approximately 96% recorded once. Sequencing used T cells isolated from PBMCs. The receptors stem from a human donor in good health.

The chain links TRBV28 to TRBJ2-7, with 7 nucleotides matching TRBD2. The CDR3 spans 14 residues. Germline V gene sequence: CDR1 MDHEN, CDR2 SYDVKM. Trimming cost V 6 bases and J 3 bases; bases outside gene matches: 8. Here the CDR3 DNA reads TGTGCCAGCAGGGCCAGCGGGAAGATCTACGAGCAGTACTTC. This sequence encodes CASRASGKIYEQYF.

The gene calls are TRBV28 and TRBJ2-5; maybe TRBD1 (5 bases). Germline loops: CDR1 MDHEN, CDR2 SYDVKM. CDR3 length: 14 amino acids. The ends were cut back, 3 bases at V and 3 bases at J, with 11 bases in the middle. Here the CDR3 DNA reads TGTGCCAGCAGTTTTTATACGGACAAAGAGACCCAGTACTTC. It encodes CASSFYTDKETQYF.